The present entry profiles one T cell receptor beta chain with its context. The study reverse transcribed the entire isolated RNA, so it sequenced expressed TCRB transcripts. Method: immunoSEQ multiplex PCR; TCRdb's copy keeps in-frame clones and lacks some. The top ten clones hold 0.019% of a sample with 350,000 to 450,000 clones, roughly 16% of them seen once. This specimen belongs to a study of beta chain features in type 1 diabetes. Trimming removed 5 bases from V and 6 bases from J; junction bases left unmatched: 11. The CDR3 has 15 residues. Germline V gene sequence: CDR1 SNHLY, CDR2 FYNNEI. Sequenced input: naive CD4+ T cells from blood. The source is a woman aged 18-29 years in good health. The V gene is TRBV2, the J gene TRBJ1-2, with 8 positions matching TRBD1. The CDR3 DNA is TGTGCCAGCAGTCTAAGACCGACAGGGGAAGATGGCTACACCTTC. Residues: CASSLRPTGEDGYTF.